This is a list of T cell receptor beta chains from one sample in a study of blood T cell repertoires in COVID-19. TCRdb's table, derived via immunoSEQ multiplex PCR, lists solely in-frame clones and lacks some. Altogether under 300,000 clones are present, approximately 90% being singletons, with the ten largest covering around 2%. Input material: PBMCs or T cells enriched from blood (not recorded which). All receptors derive from a woman between 55 and 75 years old in a cohort exposed to, infected with or recovered from COVID-19 (not recorded which). CDR3s leave out the opening cysteine and the closing phenylalanine or tryptophan.

CDR3 protein	J gene	V gene
SATYTEAF	TRBJ1-1	TRBV20-1
ASSRDIASPLH	TRBJ1-6	TRBV6-5
ASSIGQGKEKLF	TRBJ1-4	TRBV19
ASSDHRREQY	TRBJ2-7	TRBV10-1
ASSEWKEDEQF	TRBJ2-1	TRBV2
ASRPRGIRNTIY	TRBJ1-3	TRBV28
ASSYSGELIGYYGYT	TRBJ1-2	TRBV27
ASSLVAGGPDTQY	TRBJ2-3	TRBV5-1
ASSSWTGTVSNQPQH	TRBJ1-5	TRBV28
ASSDSAGGPDTQY	TRBJ2-3	TRBV9
ASSVAGQAKTPGSGNTIY	TRBJ1-3	TRBV9
ASSGQFPTQY	TRBJ2-3	TRBV6-5
ASIIRDITGELF	TRBJ2-2	TRBV2
ASNRQGWRPDTQY	TRBJ2-3	TRBV10-2
ASSLLAGGISNEQF	TRBJ2-1	TRBV7-3
ASSWGGGRTYEQY	TRBJ2-7	TRBV19
ASLAGGLASVNTGELF	TRBJ2-2	TRBV19
ASSPDRGPYGYT	TRBJ1-2	TRBV5-1
ASSVVGARYNSPLH	TRBJ1-6	TRBV9
ASSAAGTAYEQY	TRBJ2-7	TRBV9
ASRTRSDTQY	TRBJ2-3	TRBV28
ASSLATGTYEQY	TRBJ2-7	TRBV5-1
TSSARTTDYNEQF	TRBJ2-1	TRBV1
ASSSAGTGVEQY	TRBJ2-7	TRBV13
ASMRLGSTNEKLF	TRBJ1-4	TRBV6-6
ASSLRRQETQY	TRBJ2-5	TRBV7-2
ASSLPGTRGINEQY	TRBJ2-7	TRBV5-4
ASSNDRGRNAEAF	TRBJ1-1	TRBV5-4
ASRRDTTYEQY	TRBJ2-7	TRBV28
ASSWRGFHNEQF	TRBJ2-1	TRBV5-1
ASSVAGGGRTDTQY	TRBJ2-3	TRBV9
ASSRTGYEQY	TRBJ2-7	TRBV6-5
ASSLLAGRAGELF	TRBJ2-2	TRBV7-2
ASSFRDRGNSPLH	TRBJ1-6	TRBV6-5
ASSLLAGGGNEQF	TRBJ2-1	TRBV5-1
SASMGENTEAF	TRBJ1-1	TRBV20-1
ASSYKETQY	TRBJ2-5	TRBV11-2
ASSRGQGGFQETQY	TRBJ2-5	TRBV28
ATSRDKGNYNEQF	TRBJ2-1	TRBV15
ASSQGDPRWDRGLSTNEKLF	TRBJ1-4	TRBV3-1/TRBV3-2
ASSLASSYEQY	TRBJ2-7	TRBV28